The 20 T cell receptor beta chains reported below all come from one sample, sequenced in a study of T cells in Graves' hyperthyroidism and ophthalmopathy (dated 2019 in TCRdb). The receptor library was made with multiplex PCR. Reads for this sample came from an Illumina HiSeq 2000. The TCR beta CDR3 regions were amplified from the RNA transcripts. For the first round of RT-PCR on the TCR CDR3, the HTBI primer set was used together with the Qiagen OneStep RT-PCR kit. TCRdb reprocessed the public reads (quality trimming at Q25 with fastp, clone calling with MiXCR) and kept in-frame beta chains. CDR3 protein duplicates are merged, each entry listing the most common genes and DNA. Counted in this sample were 450,000 to 600,000 distinct CDR3 sequences; just under 20% of them appeared once. The top ten clonotypes cover 40% to 50% of the sample. The sequencing input was blood. These receptors all come from a man aged 40-55 years with Graves' ophthalmopathy.

Ten or more counts support this clonotype. The CDR3 sequence is CASSLGGSLGDTQYF. The CDR3 DNA reads TGTGCCAGCAGCTTAGGCGGGAGTTTGGGTGATACGCAGTATTTT. The rearrangement uses TRBV7-6 and TRBJ2-3, with 7 nucleotides matching TRBD2. This CDR3 comprises 15 residues. Unmatched junction bases numbered 7, after V lost 1 base and J lost 6 bases. Germline assignment: CDR1 SGHVS and CDR2 FNYEAQ.

This clonotype was counted a few times. This chain links TRBV10-1 with TRBJ2-3, with D possibly matching TRBD1 (6 bases). V was cut by 5 bases and J by 2 bases, with 14 bases left in between. CDR3 size: 15 residues. In germline, CDR1 is WNHNN, CDR2 SYGVQD (reference sequence). CDR3 in DNA: TGCGCCAGCAGTACAGGGCTAGGGTCCACAGATACGCAGTATTTT. Amino acid sequence: CASSTGLGSTDTQYF.

The gene calls are TRBV24-1 and TRBJ2-3; the D gene could be TRBD1 or TRBD2 (5 bases each). Germline V gene data show CDR1 as KGHDR and CDR2 as SFDVKD. V gave up 4 bases and J gave up 2 bases, with 9 bases separating them. The CDR3 length is 14 residues. The CDR3 protein is CATSDPGTTDTQYF. The CDR3 DNA sequence: TGTGCCACCAGTGACCCCGGGACCACAGATACGCAGTATTTT.

Details on this clonotype: Its ends do not fully match the called genes, so a read error is possible. The chain employs TRBV7-9 and TRBJ2-7; 7 bases are shared with TRBD1. The germline V gene has CDR1 SEHNR and CDR2 FQNEAQ (reference sequence). This CDR3 is built from 13 residues. DNA for the CDR3: TGTGCCCGCAGCGAGGGACAGTACTACGAGCAGTACTTC. The encoded protein is CARSEGQYYEQYF. Full variable domain (outside the CDR3, taken from reference TRBV7-9 and TRBJ2-7): DTGVSQNPRHKITKRGQNVTFRCDPISEHNRLYWYRQTLGQGPEFLTYFQNEAQLEKSRLLSDRFSAERPKGSFSTLEIQRTEQGDSAMYLCARSEGQYYEQYFGPGTRLTVT.

Ten or more counts support this clonotype. This sequence joins TRBV12-3 or TRBV12-4 and TRBJ1-1, with D possibly matching TRBD1 (6 bases). Trimming removed 6 bases at V and 4 bases at J, with 18 bases between. This CDR3 comprises 15 residues. DNA for the CDR3: TGTGCCAGCAGAACCGGGGGCAGGAAAGGCACTGAAGCTTTCTTT. Translated, it gives CASRTGGRKGTEAFF.

In its sample, this clonotype was seen many times. The chain combines TRBV6-1 with TRBJ1-2, with D perhaps TRBD1 (5 bases). V shed 4 bases and J shed 8 bases, with 11 bases lying between them. Germline-derived CDR1 and CDR2 are MNHNS and SASEGT. The CDR3 loop spans 12 amino acids. The CDR3 nucleotides are TGTGCCAGCAGTGCCGGATGGGGCGGCTACACCTTC. Protein product: CASSAGWGGYTF.

The chain couples TRBV19 to TRBJ2-7; D not certain. Trimming shortened V by 3 bases and J by 3 bases, and 9 bases separated the two germline ends. Germline CDR1 reads LNHDA; CDR2 reads SQIVND (reference sequence). The CDR3 is 13 amino acids. This chain's CDR3 is CASSIGPYYEQYF. In DNA, the CDR3 is TGTGCCAGTAGTATCGGACCTTACTACGAGCAGTACTTC.

This clonotype occurred many times. The chain combines TRBV4-1 with TRBJ1-1; D unresolved. The V end was cut by 4 bases, the J end by 8 bases, with 8 bases between. The CDR3 extends over 11 amino acids. CDR1 is MGHRA, CDR2 YSYEKL, per germline. CDR3: CASSRSTEAFF. In DNA, the CDR3 is TGCGCCAGCAGCCGTTCGACGGAAGCTTTCTTT.

This clonotype was seen repeatedly, ten times or more. V gene TRBV30 combines with J gene TRBJ2-7, with D possibly called TRBD1 or TRBD2 (6 bases each). The CDR3 runs 12 residues. Germline values: CDR1 GTSNPN, CDR2 SVGIG (reference sequence). V was pared by 3 bases and J by 2 bases, with 8 bases between. The CDR3 spells CAWSGGPYEQYF. For the CDR3, the DNA is TGTGCCTGGAGCGGGGGCCCCTACGAGCAGTACTTC.

The V gene is TRBV29-1, the J gene TRBJ2-7; TRBD2 is a possible D gene (5 bases). The CDR3 has 13 residues. CDR1 and CDR2 from the germline V gene are SQVTM and ANQGSEA. V dropped 3 bases and J dropped 0 bases, with 9 bases sitting between them. The CDR3, as DNA: TGCAGCGTTGATTTAGGGAGCTCCTACGAGCAGTACTTC. Protein: CSVDLGSSYEQYF.

This clonotype was recorded at least ten times. The chain links TRBV27 to TRBJ2-7, with 11 bases lining up with TRBD2. V lost 8 bases and J lost 3; bases outside the gene matches: 9. The V gene's germline CDR1 is MNHEY and CDR2 SMNVEV (reference sequence). The CDR3 runs 15 residues. DNA for the CDR3: TGTGCCAGCCTTCGAACAACTAGCGGGAGCTACGAGCAGTACTTC. Amino acids: CASLRTTSGSYEQYF.

There are many counts of this clonotype. The V and J genes are TRBV18 and TRBJ2-3; D possibly corresponds to TRBD2 (5 bases). V was trimmed by 1 base and J by 3 bases, leaving 11 bases between them. The CDR3 has 15 amino acids. Germline V gene data show CDR1 as KGHSH and CDR2 as LQKENI. DNA for the CDR3: TGTGCCAGCTCACCACTCGACTACCTAACAGATACGCAGTATTTT. It specifies CASSPLDYLTDTQYF.

This clonotype was counted ten times or more. V and J are TRBV10-3 and TRBJ1-6, with 10 bases fitting TRBD1. J was trimmed by 10 bases and V by 3 bases; bases with no gene match: 9. The germline V gene has CDR1 ENHRY and CDR2 SYGVKD. CDR3 length equals 16 residues. The CDR3 nucleotides are TGTGCCATCAGTGACTTCTGGGACAGGGGTAACTCACCCCTCCACTTT. Translating it yields CAISDFWDRGNSPLHF.

The chain couples TRBV5-1 to TRBJ1-4; D uncertain. Germline V gene lookup returns CDR1 SGHRS and CDR2 YFSETQ. The ends were cut back, 4 bases at V and 4 bases at J, with 11 bases in the middle. The CDR3 has 14 residues. CDR3 DNA sequence: TGCGCCAGCAGCACCGGGCTGATTAATGAAAAACTGTTTTTT. This sequence encodes CASSTGLINEKLFF.

The CDR3 sequence: CASSPSSGGTNTGELFF. DNA for the CDR3: TGTGCCAGCAGTCCGTCAAGCGGGGGGACGAACACCGGGGAGCTGTTTTTT. This sequence joins TRBV12-3 or TRBV12-4 and TRBJ2-2; 9 bases line up with TRBD2. The CDR3 covers 17 residues. Losses at the gene ends were 5 bases for V and 0 bases for J; bases not matched to a gene: 7.

This clonotype was detected ten times or more. V usage is TRBV7-9 and J usage is TRBJ2-5; possible D gene TRBD2, 5 bases. The CDR3 runs 14 residues. Trimming left V 6 bases short and J 2 bases short, with 13 bases between. Germline loops: CDR1 SEHNR, CDR2 FQNEAQ (reference sequence). The CDR3: CASSQTGLQETQYF. Here the CDR3 DNA reads TGTGCCAGCAGTCAAACCGGACTGCAAGAGACCCAGTACTTC. The entire variable domain, with the rest obtained from reference TRBV7-9 and TRBJ2-5, is as follows: DTGVSQNPRHKITKRGQNVTFRCDPISEHNRLYWYRQTLGQGPEFLTYFQNEAQLEKSRLLSDRFSAERPKGSFSTLEIQRTEQGDSAMYLCASSQTGLQETQYFGPGTRLLVL.

The table lists this clonotype with many counts. The chain links TRBV11-2 to TRBJ2-7; D gene uncertain. There are 12 residues in the CDR3. V gave up 6 bases and J gave up 5 bases, with 11 bases separating them. From germline, CDR1 is SGHAT and CDR2 FQNNGV. The chain's CDR3 is CASRLPKHEQYF. CDR3 DNA sequence: TGTGCCAGCAGGCTCCCAAAGCACGAGCAGTACTTC.

This clonotype was picked up many times. This chain links TRBV20-1 with TRBJ2-2, with D tentatively TRBD1 (6 bases). Germline V CDR1 and CDR2: DFQATT, SNEGSKA (reference sequence). This CDR3 has 16 residues. The V and J ends lost 5 bases and 1 base respectively, with 17 bases between them. The CDR3 DNA reads as TGCAGTGCTGGGTCAGGGGAGACCGTGAACACCGGGGAGCTGTTTTTT. Residues: CSAGSGETVNTGELFF.

The V gene is TRBV20-1, the J gene TRBJ2-7, with 9 bases that match TRBD1. The junction had 16 bases not matched to a gene; V was cut back by 1 base and J by 0 bases. The CDR3 spans 19 residues. From germline, CDR1 is DFQATT and CDR2 SNEGSKA (reference sequence). CDR3 nucleotides: TGCAGTGCTAGAGCACAGGGGGCGAAAGAGTTCTTCGACTCCTACGAGCAGTACTTC. It translates to CSARAQGAKEFFDSYEQYF.

The chain links TRBV29-1 to TRBJ2-5; 7 bases fit TRBD1. CDR1 and CDR2 (germline): SQVTM, ANQGSEA. V trimming: 0 bases; J trimming: 5 bases; junction bases outside the gene matches: 9. The length of the CDR3 is 15 residues. Here the CDR3 DNA reads TGCAGCGTTGAAGACCCCCTTCGACAGGGCGAGACCCAGTACTTC. Translation gives CSVEDPLRQGETQYF.